This TCR beta chain was sequenced in a study of T cell responses to AZD1222 COVID-19 vaccine. Notes on the study in general: Seropositivity was recorded at baseline in only a handful of AZD1222 recipients. Clonal diversity was possibly underestimated; the donors were predominantly white British and more often female.

Sequenced by immunoSEQ multiplex PCR; TCRdb stores in-frame clones only, minus some. The sample carries around 110,000 clones, approximately 85% recorded once. V shed 4 bases and J shed 1 base, with 11 bases lying between them. Germline V gene data show CDR1 as SGHNT and CDR2 as YYREEE (reference sequence). The CDR3 is made up of 14 amino acids. This clone was observed once. Its antigen is unidentified. Source: peripheral blood, taken on day 0 of MenACWY control vaccination. J is TRBJ2-5 and V is TRBV5-4; D is uncertain. This TCR derives from an adult in good health. CDR3 protein: CASSRGRTQETQYF. As DNA, the CDR3 is TGTGCCAGCAGCCGAGGACGGACCCAAGAGACCCAGTACTTC.